One sample yielded the 22 T cell receptor beta chains listed below, sequenced in a study of T cell repertoires in cytomegalovirus infection. TCRdb reanalysed the reads using MiXCR and keeps one entry per CDR3 protein. Among hundreds of thousands of distinct CDR3 sequences listed, 20% to 25% were seen once. Input material: CD8+ T cells from PBMCs. These receptor sequences come from a human donor in good health (CMV status not recorded). Some clones in this sample may be carry-over from other donors' samples.

This chain joins TRBV6-6 and TRBJ2-5; 9 bases are shared with TRBD2. The CDR3 consists of 15 residues. Germline V CDR1 and CDR2: MNHNY, SVGAGI (reference sequence). V trimming: 2 bases; J trimming: 4 bases; junction bases outside the gene matches: 5. The CDR3 bases are TGTGCCAGCAGTTACGAGCGGGGGGCCCGAGAGACCCAGTACTTC. It encodes CASSYERGARETQYF.

A note on this clonotype: Relative to the germline gene, one junction end is altered; a read error may explain this. V usage is TRBV7-7 and J usage is TRBJ2-3; D is undetermined. The CDR3 is 15 residues long. In germline, CDR1 is SSHAT, CDR2 FNYEAQ (reference sequence). CDR3 in DNA: TGTGCTAGCAGCGAGACCACACTGCGCACAGATACGCAGTATTTT. Translation gives CASSETTLRTDTQYF.

The gene calls are TRBV12-3 or TRBV12-4 and TRBJ2-1, with a possible D match to TRBD1 (6 bases). The CDR3 is made up of 14 amino acids. The V gene lost 8 bases and the J gene lost 4 bases, with 15 bases spanning the gap. The CDR3 here is CASLPRGEYNEQFF. CDR3 coding DNA: TGTGCCAGCCTCCCCAGGGGAGAATACAATGAGCAGTTCTTC.

This clonotype has a handful of counts. The chain links TRBV4-3 to TRBJ2-6; 11 bases match TRBD2. The germline CDR1 and CDR2 sequences are LGHNA and YSLEER. This CDR3 region has 19 residues. V lost 4 bases and J lost 2; bases outside the gene matches: 10. The CDR3 spells CASSLSELAGGTGANVLTF. CDR3 bases: TGCGCCAGCAGCCTCTCTGAGTTAGCGGGGGGGACTGGGGCCAACGTCCTGACTTTC.

This clonotype was detected many times. The chain couples TRBV28 to TRBJ2-3, with 7 bases aligning to TRBD2. The germline V gene has CDR1 MDHEN and CDR2 SYDVKM. The ends lost 5 bases at V and 2 bases at J; junction bases unmatched: 10. The CDR3 runs 16 residues. This CDR3 is CASSPEAGTLTDTQYF. Written as DNA, the CDR3 is TGTGCCAGCAGTCCCGAAGCGGGAACCCTCACAGATACGCAGTATTTT.

This clonotype was seen ten or more times. The chain employs TRBV12-3 or TRBV12-4 and TRBJ1-5; no firm D call. The CDR3 spans 14 residues. Trimming took 7 bases from V and 9 from J, leaving 19 bases between them. The CDR3 spells CASTSGSRRRPQHF. For the CDR3, the DNA is TGTGCCAGCACCTCAGGTAGTCGGAGACGGCCCCAGCATTTT.

The chain combines TRBV10-3 with TRBJ2-4, with 8 bases lining up with TRBD2. Germline CDR1 reads ENHRY; CDR2 reads SYGVKD. V trimming: 5 bases; J trimming: 2 bases; junction bases outside the gene matches: 14. There are 18 residues in the CDR3. CDR3 sequence (DNA): TGTGCCATCAGTTCCCCCGGTGGCCCGGGGGGGACCAAAAACATTCAGTACTTC. Amino acid sequence: CAISSPGGPGGTKNIQYF.

This clonotype turned up a few times. V is TRBV6-6 and J is TRBJ2-7, with D possibly being TRBD2 (6 bases). Germline CDR1 and CDR2: MNHNY and SVGAGI (reference sequence). V shed 7 bases and J shed 4 bases, with 17 bases lying between them. This CDR3 spans 14 amino acids. The CDR3 DNA reads as TGTGCCAGCACTGGAGGGGATTTCCCTTACGAGCAGTACGTC. Its translation is CASTGGDFPYEQYV.

Only a few counts were recorded for this clonotype. The V gene is TRBV7-9, the J gene TRBJ2-1; 9 nucleotides agree with TRBD1. The germline gives CDR1 SEHNR, CDR2 FQNEAQ (reference sequence). Trimming cost V 3 bases and J 10 bases; bases outside gene matches: 7. The CDR3 consists of 14 residues. In DNA, the CDR3 is TGTGCCAGCAGCTTCCGGGACAGGGTTTGGGAGCAGTTCTTC. Amino acid sequence: CASSFRDRVWEQFF.

This clonotype has more than one count but fewer than ten. This sequence joins TRBV20-1 and TRBJ2-3; 7 bases line up with TRBD2. Trimming took 6 bases from V and 5 from J; bases not matched to a gene: 14. The CDR3 extends over 15 amino acids. Germline assignment: CDR1 DFQATT and CDR2 SNEGSKA (reference sequence). The CDR3: CSASKSRWEGDTQYF. DNA for the CDR3: TGCAGTGCCTCAAAGTCCCGATGGGAGGGAGATACGCAGTATTTT.

The rearrangement links TRBV15 to TRBJ2-3; no clear D. V dropped 2 bases and J dropped 0 bases, with 9 bases sitting between them. CDR3 length: 15 amino acids. Germline CDR1 LNHNV, CDR2 YYDKDF (reference sequence). CDR3 region: CATSRPMTSTDTQYF. In nucleotides, the CDR3 is TGTGCCACCAGCAGACCCATGACTAGCACAGATACGCAGTATTTT.

This clonotype was counted many times. The V call is TRBV7-8, the J call TRBJ2-5, with a possible D match to TRBD2 (5 bases). Trimming removed 9 bases from V and 1 base from J, with 21 bases in between. There are 16 residues in the CDR3. The germline gives CDR1 SGHVS, CDR2 FQNEAQ. This CDR3 is CASSTDRTLAQETQYF. The CDR3 region has the DNA TGTGCCAGTTCGACGGACCGGACTCTGGCCCAAGAGACCCAGTACTTC.

In this sample, this clonotype turned up a few times. This chain connects TRBV29-1 to TRBJ2-1; a weak D match, TRBD2 (6 bases). The CDR3 runs 15 residues. Trimming pared 3 bases from V and 6 bases from J, leaving 18 bases between. Germline CDR1 is SQVTM and CDR2 is ANQGSEA. CDR3 sequence (DNA): TGCAGCGTTGATATGTTTAGGCTAGCGTCCAATGAGCAGTTCTTC. This sequence encodes CSVDMFRLASNEQFF.

The genes are TRBV6-6 and TRBJ2-7, with D possibly matching TRBD2 (7 bases). The germline CDR1 and CDR2 sequences are MNHNY and SVGAGI (reference sequence). V was pared by 7 bases and J by 1 base, with 17 bases between. The CDR3 sequence is 15 residues long. The CDR3 DNA sequence: TGTGCCAGCACCTTGGGCGGGGGACAATCCTACGAGCAGTACTTC. The encoded protein is CASTLGGGQSYEQYF.

To note about this clonotype: A much larger clone differs from this one at a single base, so this may be a read error. The J gene is TRBJ2-2, the V gene TRBV7-4, with a possible D match to TRBD2 (5 bases). Germline-derived CDR1 and CDR2 are SGHVT and SQSDAQ. The CDR3 runs to 12 residues. Trimming removed 6 bases at V and 5 bases at J, with 7 bases between. The CDR3, as DNA: TGTGCCAGCAGACAGCGGACCGGGGAGCTGTTTTTT. It specifies CASRQRTGELFF.

This clonotype came up many times. The V and J genes are TRBV7-6 and TRBJ1-3, with no clear D. This CDR3 has 16 residues. Germline loops: CDR1 SGHVS, CDR2 FNYEAQ. With 5 bases removed from V and 2 bases from J, the gap between germline ends came to 16 bases. As DNA, the CDR3 is TGTGCCAGCAGCCGAGGTGGGCCCTTGGCTGGAAACACCATATATTTT. Translation gives CASSRGGPLAGNTIYF.

This clonotype occurred a few times. The gene calls are TRBV19 and TRBJ2-7, with a weak D call TRBD1 (6 bases). Germline V lookup: CDR1 LNHDA, CDR2 SQIVND (reference sequence). The CDR3 runs to 14 residues. V was shortened by 0 bases and J by 0 bases, with 6 bases between the two germline ends. The CDR3 nucleotides read TGTGCCAGTAGTATAGAGGACAGCTCCTACGAGCAGTACTTC. Residues: CASSIEDSSYEQYF.

This clonotype was seen at least ten times. The chain recombines TRBV6-5 with TRBJ1-5; D is possibly TRBD1 (5 bases). Trimming left V 0 bases short and J 7 bases short, with 7 bases between. The CDR3 length is 13 residues. Per germline, CDR1 MNHEY and CDR2 SVGAGI. In nucleotides, the CDR3 is TGTGCCAGCAGTTACTCCAAGGGGCAGCCCCAGCATTTT. It encodes CASSYSKGQPQHF.

This clonotype came up many times. The chain has TRBV7-3 and TRBJ2-1, with TRBD1 identical over 7 bases. V dropped 1 base and J dropped 0; count of bases not matched to a gene: 9. In germline, CDR1 is SGHTA, CDR2 FQGTGA. This CDR3 contains 18 residues. The DNA for the CDR3 is TGTGCCAGCAGCTTAAATCCTATGACAGGGAGCTCCTACAATGAGCAGTTCTTC. Its protein is CASSLNPMTGSSYNEQFF.

Points on this clonotype: One end of the junction is discordant with germline, which a read error may explain. This sequence joins TRBV4-1 and TRBJ2-5; D may be TRBD2 (6 bases). Germline-derived CDR1 and CDR2 are MGHRA and YSYEKL. CDR3 length equals 14 residues. The CDR3 protein is CASSQDQSGETQYF. The DNA of the CDR3 is TGTGCCAGCAGCCAAGATCAGAGCGGGGAGACCCAGTACTTC.

The sample holds a few counts of this clonotype. Here the CDR3 DNA reads TGTGCCAGCAGCTATGGCAACGACCCAACCTACGAGCAGTACTTC. Translation gives CASSYGNDPTYEQYF. The chain joins TRBV5-4 to TRBJ2-7; D is undetermined. CDR3 length: 15 residues. V was shortened by 3 bases and J by 2 bases, with 15 bases between the two germline ends. Germline lookup yields CDR1 SGHNT and CDR2 YYREEE (reference sequence).

This clonotype was counted many times. The V gene is TRBV7-9, the J gene TRBJ2-7, with D perhaps TRBD2 (6 bases). The germline V gene encodes CDR1 SEHNR and CDR2 FQNEAQ (reference sequence). The CDR3 contains 14 residues. V shed 0 bases and J shed 2 bases, with 8 bases lying between them. The CDR3 DNA reads TGTGCCAGCAGCTTAGCGGGACTGACCTACGAGCAGTACTTC. This translates into CASSLAGLTYEQYF.